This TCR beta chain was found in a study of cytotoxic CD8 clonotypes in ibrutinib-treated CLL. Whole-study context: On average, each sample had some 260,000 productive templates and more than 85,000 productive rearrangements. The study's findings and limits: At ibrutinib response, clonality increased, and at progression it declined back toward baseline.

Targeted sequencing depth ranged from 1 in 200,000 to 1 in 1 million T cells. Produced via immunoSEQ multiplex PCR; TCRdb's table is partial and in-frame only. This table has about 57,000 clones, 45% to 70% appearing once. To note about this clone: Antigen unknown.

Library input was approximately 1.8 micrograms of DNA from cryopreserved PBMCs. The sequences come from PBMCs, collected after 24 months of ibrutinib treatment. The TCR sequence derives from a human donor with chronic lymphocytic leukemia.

For the CDR3, the DNA is TGTGCCAGCAGCCCGGTTCGAATCACAGATACGCAGTATTTT. Protein: CASSPVRITDTQYF. The genes are TRBV7-9 and TRBJ2-3; no firm D call. Deletions cut 5 bases from V and 2 bases from J, with 11 bases between. The V gene's germline CDR1 is SEHNR and CDR2 FQNEAQ (reference sequence). The CDR3 is 14 amino acids.